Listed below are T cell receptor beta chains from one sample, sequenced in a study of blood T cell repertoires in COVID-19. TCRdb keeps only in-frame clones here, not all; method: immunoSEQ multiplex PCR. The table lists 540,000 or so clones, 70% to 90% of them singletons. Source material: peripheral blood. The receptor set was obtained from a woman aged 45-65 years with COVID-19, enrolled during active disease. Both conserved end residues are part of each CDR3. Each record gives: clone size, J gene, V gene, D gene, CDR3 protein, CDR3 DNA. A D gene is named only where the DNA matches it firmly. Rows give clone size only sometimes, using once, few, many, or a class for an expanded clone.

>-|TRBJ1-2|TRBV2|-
CASSYPEGYTF
TGTGCCAGCAGTTATCCAGAAGGCTACACCTTC
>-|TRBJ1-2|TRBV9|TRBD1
CASSQTGGVYGYTF
TGTGCCAGCAGCCAGACAGGGGGTGTCTATGGCTACACCTTC
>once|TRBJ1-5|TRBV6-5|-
CASSYDGNQPQHF
TGTGCCAGCAGTTATGACGGGAATCAGCCCCAGCATTTT
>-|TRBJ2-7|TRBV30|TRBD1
CAWSRDRPYEQYF
TGTGCCTGGAGCCGGGACAGGCCCTACGAGCAGTACTTC
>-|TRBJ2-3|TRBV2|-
CASTHGRDWGVGDTQYF
TGTGCCAGCACCCACGGTCGGGACTGGGGGGTTGGAGATACGCAGTATTTT
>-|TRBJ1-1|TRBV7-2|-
CASSSTRDTEAFF
TGTGCCAGCAGCTCCACACGGGACACTGAAGCTTTCTTT
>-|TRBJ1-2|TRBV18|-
CASSPVQGAGYTF
TGTGCCAGCTCACCGGTACAGGGTGCGGGCTACACCTTC
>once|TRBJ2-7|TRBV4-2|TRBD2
CASSHPSGGYEQYF
TGTGCCAGCAGCCATCCTAGCGGGGGCTACGAGCAGTACTTC
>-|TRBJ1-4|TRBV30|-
CAWSVSSNEKLFF
TGTGCCTGGAGTGTGAGTTCTAATGAAAAACTGTTTTTT
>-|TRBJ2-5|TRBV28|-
CASREPRNQETQYF
TGTGCCAGCAGAGAGCCTAGAAACCAAGAGACCCAGTACTTC
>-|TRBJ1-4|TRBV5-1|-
CASSLGVERLNEKLFF
TGCGCCAGCAGCTTGGGGGTGGAGCGCCTTAATGAAAAACTGTTTTTT
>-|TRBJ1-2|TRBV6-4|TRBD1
CAPRPGQGNYGYTF
TGTGCCCCCCGACCGGGACAGGGTAACTATGGCTACACCTTC
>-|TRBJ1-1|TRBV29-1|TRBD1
CSVGSRDSNRAFF
TGCAGCGTTGGATCCCGGGACAGCAATCGAGCTTTCTTT
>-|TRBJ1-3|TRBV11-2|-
CASSFDSSGNTIYF
TGTGCCAGCAGCTTCGACAGCTCTGGAAACACCATATATTTT
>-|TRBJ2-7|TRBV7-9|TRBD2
CASSFSGTSDEQYF
TGTGCCAGCAGCTTCTCCGGGACTAGTGACGAGCAGTACTTC
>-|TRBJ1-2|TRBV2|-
CASTNLARGYGYTF
TGTGCCAGCACCAACCTTGCTCGCGGCTATGGCTACACCTTC
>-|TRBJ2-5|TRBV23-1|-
CASSQCLQAKQETQYF
TGCGCCAGCAGTCAATGTTTGCAGGCGAAGCAAGAGACCCAGTACTTC
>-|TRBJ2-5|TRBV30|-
CAWTTGGQETQYF
TGTGCCTGGACGACCGGGGGCCAAGAGACCCAGTACTTC
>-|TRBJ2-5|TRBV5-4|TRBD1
CASSLELAGGETQYF
TGTGCCAGCAGCTTGGAACTTGCAGGGGGCGAGACCCAGTACTTC
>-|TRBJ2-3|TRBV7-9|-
CASSLGLENVGDTQYF
TGTGCCAGCAGCTTAGGTCTAGAGAATGTGGGAGATACGCAGTATTTT
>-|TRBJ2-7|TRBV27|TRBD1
CASSFGTGAYEQYF
TGTGCCAGCAGTTTTGGGACAGGGGCGTACGAGCAGTACTTC
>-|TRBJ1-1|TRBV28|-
CASSTYRGQPEAFF
TGTGCCAGCAGTACCTATAGGGGACAACCTGAAGCTTTCTTT
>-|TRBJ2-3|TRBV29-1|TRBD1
CSGDRDTDTQYF
TGCAGCGGGGACAGAGACACAGATACGCAGTATTTT
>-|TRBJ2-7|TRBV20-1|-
CSASNRQDLTYEQYF
TGCAGTGCTAGTAACCGGCAGGACTTAACCTACGAGCAGTACTTC
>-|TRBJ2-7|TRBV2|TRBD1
CATGTGSSYEQYF
TGTGCCACCGGGACAGGGTCCTCCTACGAGCAGTACTTC
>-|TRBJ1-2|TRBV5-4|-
CASISLGRTIGGYTF
TGTGCCAGCATATCCCTAGGTCGGACAATCGGTGGCTACACCTTC
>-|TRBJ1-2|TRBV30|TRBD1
CAWRSWDRVSYGYTF
TGTGCCTGGCGGAGTTGGGACAGGGTGTCCTATGGCTACACCTTC
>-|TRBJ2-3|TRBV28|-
CASSYTSGRTDTQYF
TGTGCCAGCAGCTATACTAGTGGACGCACAGATACGCAGTATTTT
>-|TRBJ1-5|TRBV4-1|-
CASSQRGPRLAAGQPQHF
TGCGCCAGCAGCCAGAGAGGGCCCAGGCTGGCTGCCGGTCAGCCCCAGCATTTT
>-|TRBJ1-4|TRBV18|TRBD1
CASSPMTGKSEKLFF
TGTGCCAGCTCACCCATGACAGGGAAAAGCGAAAAACTGTTTTTT
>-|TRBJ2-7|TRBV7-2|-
CASSTRTGVREQYF
TGTGCCAGCAGCACCCGGACGGGGGTCCGCGAGCAGTACTTC
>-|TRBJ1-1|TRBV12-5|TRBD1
CASGLEQGRAFF
TGTGCTAGTGGTTTGGAACAGGGGCGAGCTTTCTTT
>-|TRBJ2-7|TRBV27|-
CASSLFGTPTYEQYF
TGTGCCAGCAGTTTATTCGGGACTCCTACCTACGAGCAGTACTTC
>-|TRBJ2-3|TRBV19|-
CASREANTDTQYF
TGTGCCAGTCGGGAAGCGAACACAGATACGCAGTATTTT
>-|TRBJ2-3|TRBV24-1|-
CATSDTRGVGTDTQYF
TGTGCCACCAGTGATACCAGGGGGGTTGGGACAGATACGCAGTATTTT
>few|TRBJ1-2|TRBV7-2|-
CASSPGGGVLNYGYTF
TGTGCCAGCAGCCCGGGGGGTGGAGTTCTCAACTATGGCTACACCTTC
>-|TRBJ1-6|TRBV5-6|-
CASSPGRRWHNSPLHF
TGTGCCAGCAGCCCGGGTCGGCGTTGGCATAATTCACCCCTCCACTTT
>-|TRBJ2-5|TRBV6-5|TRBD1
CASRPDRGRETQYF
TGTGCCAGCAGACCCGACAGGGGCAGAGAGACCCAGTACTTC
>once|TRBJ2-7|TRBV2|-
CASSDNFQGSHEQYF
TGTGCCAGCAGTGACAACTTCCAGGGGTCCCACGAGCAGTACTTC
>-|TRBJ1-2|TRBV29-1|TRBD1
CSVEGTGRGGYTF
TGCAGCGTTGAGGGGACAGGGCGCGGTGGCTACACCTTC
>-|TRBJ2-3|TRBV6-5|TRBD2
CASSPRGGPDTQYF
TGTGCCAGCAGTCCTCGCGGGGGGCCAGATACGCAGTATTTT
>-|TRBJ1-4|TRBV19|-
CASSKRGGDEKLFF
TGTGCCAGTAGTAAGCGGGGCGGCGATGAAAAACTGTTTTTT
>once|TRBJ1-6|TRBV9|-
CASSARVNSPLHF
TGTGCCAGCAGCGCCAGGGTTAATTCACCCCTCCACTTT
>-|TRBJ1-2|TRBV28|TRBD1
CASSPQTGGRRGYTF
TGTGCCAGCAGTCCTCAGACAGGGGGAAGGAGAGGCTACACCTTC
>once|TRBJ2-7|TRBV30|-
CAWSVRQALSYEQYF
TGTGCCTGGAGTGTCAGGCAGGCTCTCTCCTACGAGCAGTACTTC
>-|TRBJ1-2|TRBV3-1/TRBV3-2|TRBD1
CASSQAVGQTGYNYGYTF
TGTGCCAGCAGCCAAGCCGTAGGCCAGACAGGGTATAACTATGGCTACACCTTC
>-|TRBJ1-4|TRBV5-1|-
CASSGGTELNEKLFF
TGCGCCAGCAGCGGGGGGACGGAGCTCAATGAAAAACTGTTTTTT
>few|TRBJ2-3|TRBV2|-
CASRGLSRSTDTQYF
TGTGCCAGCAGGGGACTCTCCCGTAGCACAGATACGCAGTATTTT
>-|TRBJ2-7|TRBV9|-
CASSVESNHEQYF
TGTGCCAGCAGCGTAGAGTCTAACCACGAGCAGTACTTC
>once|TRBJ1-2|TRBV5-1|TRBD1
CASSSGSGQGYTF
TGCGCCAGCAGCTCGGGATCGGGACAGGGCTACACCTTC
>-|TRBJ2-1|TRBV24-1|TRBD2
CATSVSGGSNEQFF
TGTGCCACCAGTGTAAGCGGGGGGTCTAATGAGCAGTTCTTC
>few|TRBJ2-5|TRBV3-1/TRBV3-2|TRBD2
CASSQERSGGGETQYF
TGTGCCAGCAGCCAAGAACGGAGCGGGGGAGGAGAGACCCAGTACTTC
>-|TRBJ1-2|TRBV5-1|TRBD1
CASSATTGTVNYGYTF
TGCGCCAGCAGCGCAACAACCGGGACAGTAAACTATGGCTACACCTTC